One and the same sample provided the 29 T cell receptor beta chains below, sequenced in a study of T cell changes during pregnancy in multiple sclerosis. Sequenced by immunoSEQ multiplex PCR; TCRdb stores in-frame clones only, minus some. The top ten hold just under 0.5% of the sample, which has nearly 60,000 clones, roughly nine tenths seen once. The source was CD4+ T cells from peripheral blood mononuclear cells, collected after pregnancy. The receptors originated from a female donor in good health, enrolled as a control in a pregnancy study.

The V gene is TRBV7-8, the J gene TRBJ2-3; 11 bases map to TRBD2. This CDR3 is 16 amino acids long. V shed 0 bases, J shed 6 bases, and the junction held 5 bases outside the gene matches. The germline gives CDR1 SGHVS, CDR2 FQNEAQ. In DNA form, the CDR3 reads TGTGCCAGCAGCTTAGCTAGCGGGGGGGCCTGGGATACGCAGTATTTT. Protein: CASSLASGGAWDTQYF.

J is TRBJ2-1 and V is TRBV19; D not resolved. CDR1 is LNHDA and CDR2 is SQIVND in the germline V gene (reference sequence). Between the trimmed V and J ends, which lost 5 bases and 10 bases, there was a span of 15 bases. The CDR3 sequence is 13 residues long. CDR3 DNA: TGTGCCAGTAGTGGTACTCTCTACGGGGAGCAGTTCTTC. Its protein is CASSGTLYGEQFF.

The chain employs TRBV30 and TRBJ1-4; D call uncertain. Looked up from germline, CDR1 is GTSNPN and CDR2 is SVGIG (reference sequence). This CDR3 contains 13 residues. The V and J ends lost 4 bases and 8 bases respectively, with 14 bases between them. The CDR3 DNA follows: TGTGCCTGGAAGCGGGATACGGTCGAAAAACTGTTTTTT. Its translation: CAWKRDTVEKLFF.

The chain employs TRBV11-2 and TRBJ1-6, with D possibly TRBD1 on 5 matching bases. CDR1 and CDR2 (germline): SGHAT, FQNNGV. The CDR3 is made up of 14 amino acids. The germline V and J ends were trimmed by 4 bases and 5 bases, with 9 bases remaining between them. For the CDR3, the DNA is TGTGCCAGCAGCTCTTTGACAGATAATTCACCCCTCCACTTT. It codes for CASSSLTDNSPLHF.

The chain uses TRBV4-3 and TRBJ1-2; TRBD1 aligns across 10 bases. Germline CDR1 and CDR2: LGHNA and YSLEER. The trim removed 0 bases at V and 1 base at J, leaving 8 bases unmatched. The CDR3 sequence is 18 residues long. CDR3 loop: CASSQDWDRGMGNYGYTF. CDR3 in DNA: TGCGCCAGCAGCCAAGATTGGGACAGGGGAATGGGTAACTATGGCTACACCTTC.

This rearrangement joins TRBV18 to TRBJ2-6, with D possibly matching TRBD1 (5 bases). With 3 bases removed from V and 1 base from J, the gap between germline ends came to 10 bases. Germline CDR1 is KGHSH and CDR2 is LQKENI. The CDR3 is 16 residues long. The CDR3 protein is CASSPMTVSGANVLTF. In nucleotides, the CDR3 is TGTGCCAGCTCACCGATGACAGTTTCTGGGGCCAACGTCCTGACTTTC.

V gene TRBV2 combines with J gene TRBJ1-3, with D possibly matching TRBD1 (5 bases). The CDR3 is made up of 14 amino acids. Germline CDR1 reads SNHLY; CDR2 reads FYNNEI. V was clipped by 6 bases and J by 2 bases, with 11 bases between them. CDR3 sequence reads: CASRRTGAGNTIYF. CDR3 coding DNA: TGTGCCAGCAGGCGTACGGGGGCTGGAAACACCATATATTTT.

The V call is TRBV7-2, the J call TRBJ2-7; 9 nucleotides align to TRBD1. CDR1 is SGHTA and CDR2 is FQGNSA in the germline V gene. V shed 1 base, J shed 5 bases, and the junction held 9 bases outside the gene matches. The CDR3 length is 16 residues. The CDR3 is CASSLESGTGFDEQYF. DNA for the CDR3: TGTGCCAGCAGCTTAGAATCCGGGACAGGGTTCGACGAGCAGTACTTC.

This clone has just a few counts. This rearrangement joins TRBV25-1 to TRBJ1-1; TRBD1 might be the D (5 bases). CDR1 MGHDK and CDR2 SYGVNS come from the germline V gene. V lost 9 bases and J 6 bases, leaving 14 bases between the germline ends. This CDR3 has 12 amino acids. The CDR3 loop is CASGKLGAEAFF. In nucleotides, the CDR3 is TGTGCCAGTGGAAAGTTAGGGGCTGAAGCTTTCTTT.

CDR3 sequence: CASSLNGQDALHF. For the CDR3, the DNA is TGTGCCAGCAGCTTAAACGGCCAGGATGCCCTCCACTTT. The chain joins TRBV7-3 to TRBJ1-6; D gene unclear. The CDR3 contains 13 residues. Germline CDR1 and CDR2: SGHTA and FQGTGA. Deletions cut 1 base from V and 14 bases from J, with 12 bases between.

V gene TRBV5-1 combines with J gene TRBJ1-2, with D possibly TRBD1 on 5 matching bases. This CDR3 region has 12 residues. Trimming removed 4 bases from V and 8 bases from J, with 12 bases in between. The germline gives CDR1 SGHRS, CDR2 YFSETQ. For the CDR3, the DNA is TGCGCCAGCAGCCTCCAGGGTCAGGGCTACACCTTC. It specifies CASSLQGQGYTF.

The chain joins TRBV6-1 to TRBJ2-5; 7 nucleotides match TRBD1. Judging by the DNA end, TRBJ2-7 fits better; the J call may be wrong. This CDR3 has 14 residues. Per germline, CDR1 MNHNS and CDR2 SASEGT. CDR3 in amino acids: CASLKGGPTYEQYF. CDR3 DNA sequence: TGTGCCAGCTTGAAAGGGGGCCCGACCTACGAGCAGTACTTC.

The J gene is TRBJ2-5, the V gene TRBV10-2; 15 nucleotides match TRBD2. V lost 4 bases, J lost 5 bases, and 8 bases stayed unmatched. This CDR3 is built from 17 residues. CDR1 and CDR2 (germline): WSHSY, SAAADI. The CDR3 DNA sequence: TGCGCCAGCAGTGCTTGGACTAGCGGGGGGGCGGGGGAGACCCAGTACTTC. Translated, it gives CASSAWTSGGAGETQYF.

The chain carries TRBV25-1 and TRBJ1-6, with 9 positions matching TRBD1. The CDR3 extends over 15 amino acids. Germline trimming cut 4 bases from V and 9 bases from J; bases unmatched to any gene: 7. From germline, CDR1 is MGHDK and CDR2 SYGVNS. Here the CDR3 reads CASSAPGTGISPLHF. In DNA form, the CDR3 reads TGTGCCAGCAGTGCTCCCGGGACAGGGATTTCACCCCTCCACTTT.

The gene calls are TRBV7-2 and TRBJ1-5; D gene uncertain. The CDR3 totals 15 residues. Trimming stripped 0 bases from V and 5 bases from J, with 11 bases between. Germline lookup yields CDR1 SGHTA and CDR2 FQGNSA. CDR3 in amino acids: CASSLAAVRDQPQHF. The CDR3 bases are TGTGCCAGCAGCTTAGCCGCGGTGCGGGATCAGCCCCAGCATTTT.

The chain joins TRBV30 to TRBJ2-1; D is possibly TRBD2 (7 bases). The CDR3 is made up of 15 amino acids. V was clipped by 3 bases and J by 0 bases, with 12 bases between them. Germline values: CDR1 GTSNPN, CDR2 SVGIG (reference sequence). The CDR3: CAWSRGAISYNEQFF. CDR3 bases: TGTGCCTGGAGCCGGGGGGCGATCTCCTACAATGAGCAGTTCTTC.

This chain connects TRBV30 to TRBJ1-3; 9 nucleotides align to TRBD1. The CDR3 is 11 residues long. Per germline, CDR1 GTSNPN and CDR2 SVGIG (reference sequence). J gave up 15 bases and V 2 bases, and 5 bases lay outside the gene matches. In DNA, the CDR3 is TGTGCCTGGAGTTCCGGGACAGGGCGATATTTT. It encodes CAWSSGTGRYF.

Written as DNA, the CDR3 is TGTGCCAGCAGCTTAGTGTCGGCGGCAGTTGAAGCTTTCTTT. As protein: CASSLVSAAVEAFF. The genes are TRBV7-2 and TRBJ1-1; D not certain. This CDR3 has 14 amino acids. Trimming took 1 base from V and 7 from J, leaving 13 bases between them. Germline CDR1 SGHTA, CDR2 FQGNSA.

The J gene is TRBJ2-2, the V gene TRBV7-6; 8 nucleotides line up with TRBD1. The V and J ends lost 6 bases and 6 bases, in that order; junction bases with no gene match: 9. The CDR3 consists of 15 residues. Per germline, CDR1 SGHVS and CDR2 FNYEAQ. CDR3: CASSKRQGASGELFF. In nucleotides, the CDR3 is TGTGCCAGCAGTAAAAGGCAGGGGGCGTCCGGGGAGCTGTTTTTT.

The V call is TRBV6-6, the J call TRBJ2-6; D possibly corresponds to TRBD1 (5 bases). Germline loops: CDR1 MNHNY, CDR2 SVGAGI (reference sequence). The CDR3 spans 15 residues. V was shortened by 6 bases and J by 1 base, with 10 bases between the two germline ends. The CDR3: CASSRTGSGANVLTF. The DNA of the CDR3 is TGTGCCAGCAGCCGTACAGGTTCTGGGGCCAACGTCCTGACTTTC.

The chain recombines TRBV10-3 with TRBJ1-2; 8 bases are shared with TRBD1. CDR1 and CDR2 (germline): ENHRY, SYGVKD. The CDR3 spans 13 residues. V lost 6 bases and J lost 6; bases outside the gene matches: 6. Here the CDR3 DNA reads TGTGCCATCAGCCTGGGACAGGAGAATGGCTACACCTTC. This gives the protein CAISLGQENGYTF.

The chain recombines TRBV19 with TRBJ1-2, with 7 positions matching TRBD1. The CDR3 is 16 residues long. The V gene's germline CDR1 is LNHDA and CDR2 SQIVND (reference sequence). Trimming cost V 0 bases and J 5 bases; bases outside gene matches: 9. In DNA, the CDR3 is TGTGCCAGTAGTATAGATCAAAGGGGGCTTGTGTATGGCTACACCTTC. It specifies CASSIDQRGLVYGYTF.

The V gene is TRBV4-1, the J gene TRBJ2-1; 8 bases agree with TRBD1. CDR1 and CDR2 (germline): MGHRA, YSYEKL. V shed 1 base and J 7 bases; nucleotides not matched to a gene: 3. The CDR3 contains 14 residues. CDR3 nucleotides: TGCGCCAGCAGCCAAGTCAGGGGGCGGAATGAGCAGTTCTTC. Encoded protein: CASSQVRGRNEQFF.

The rearrangement joins TRBV21-1 to TRBJ1-2. TRBV21-1 constitutes a pseudogene. The CDR3 has 14 residues. The CDR3 nucleotides are TGTGCCAGCAGCAACGCGGGGATTAGCAGTGGCTACACCTTC. Translation gives CASSNAGISSGYTF.

This sequence joins TRBV30 and TRBJ1-5, with 7 bases aligning to TRBD1. The CDR3 covers 15 residues. Trimming took 3 bases from V and 3 from J; bases not matched to a gene: 8. Per germline, CDR1 GTSNPN and CDR2 SVGIG (reference sequence). CDR3 in DNA: TGTGCCTGGAGCACGACCGGGACAGTCAATCAGCCCCAGCATTTT. Translated, it gives CAWSTTGTVNQPQHF.

The rearrangement uses TRBV5-6 and TRBJ2-5, with D perhaps TRBD1 (6 bases). The CDR3 contains 16 residues. V was cut by 0 bases and J by 5 bases, with 17 bases left in between. Per germline, CDR1 SGHDT and CDR2 YYEEEE. The CDR3, as DNA: TGTGCCAGCAGCTTGGCCCATAGGGGGTATGAGGAGACCCAGTACTTC. Encoded protein: CASSLAHRGYEETQYF. The full variable domain, completed using reference TRBV5-6 and TRBJ2-5, is DAGVTQSPTHLIKTRGQQVTLRCSPKSGHDTVSWYQQALGQGPQFIFQYYEEEERQRGNFPDRFSGHQFPNYSSELNVNALLLGDSALYLCASSLAHRGYEETQYFGPGTRLLVL.

The genes are TRBV7-2 and TRBJ2-2, with D unclear. Trimming took 3 bases from V and 0 from J, leaving 5 bases between them. The CDR3 runs to 14 residues. Germline CDR1 is SGHTA and CDR2 is FQGNSA. CDR3 sequence (DNA): TGTGCCAGCAGCTTCGTTACGAACACCGGGGAGCTGTTTTTT. Residues: CASSFVTNTGELFF.

The V gene is TRBV18, the J gene TRBJ1-4, with 7 bases lining up with TRBD1. Germline CDR1 reads KGHSH; CDR2 reads LQKENI. The length of the CDR3 is 15 residues. V lost 3 bases and J lost 7; bases outside the gene matches: 8. The CDR3 nucleotides are TGTGCCAGCTCACCGACCTCAGGGGGTCGTGAAAAACTGTTTTTT. This gives the protein CASSPTSGGREKLFF.

This sequence joins TRBV19 and TRBJ1-2; 10 bases are a match to TRBD1. The CDR3 is made up of 15 amino acids. In germline, CDR1 is LNHDA, CDR2 SQIVND (reference sequence). V lost 3 bases, J lost 8 bases, and 9 bases stayed unmatched. The DNA of the CDR3 is TGTGCCAGTAGTATCCCCCAAGGGACAGGGGAAGGCTACACCTTC. Translating it yields CASSIPQGTGEGYTF.